Sequencing of this T cell receptor beta chain was carried out in a study of somatic mutations in cytotoxic T cells in rheumatoid arthritis (dated by TCRdb to about 2017). A note on the overall study: Patient peripheral blood (around 30 ml EDTA) was drawn right after diagnosis and before any treatment started. Some T-cell populations stained with V beta antibodies were sorted by flow on a FACSAria II or Sony SH800 to nearly 100% purity, with sorted V beta1+ cells additionally subjected to TCRB sequencing. To characterize clonality, the study used TCRB deep sequencing while asking whether somatic mutations are carried by expanded CD8+ T-cell clones in newly diagnosed, untreated rheumatoid arthritis. TCRB deep sequencing was performed for approximately 60 rheumatoid arthritis patients and some 19 healthy controls. The median ages of the patient and control groups were essentially identical. What the work shows at the level of the full study, not this receptor alone: The expanded CD8+ clones had unknown antigen targets, and not appearing in virus-specific databases did not rule out that they were virus-specific. Rheumatoid arthritis patients and age-matched healthy controls did not significantly differ in CD8+ T-cell clonality. The largest CD8+ clone made up more than 20% of CD8+ cells in about an eighth of the 65 patients, and blood and synovial fluid shared several identical CD8+ TCRB sequences. The slight TRBV07 underrepresentation in patients was not adjusted for multiple comparisons. Healthy controls showed no age-related increase in CD8+ clonality, whereas patients did (Spearman r of about 0.53).

Notes on this clone: It lacks a known antigen. Base qualities are not provided; no much larger clone lies one nucleotide away.

Positive magnetic bead selection on an AutoMACS was used to isolate CD4+ and CD8+ cells, with flow cytometry used to check purity. A TCR V beta antibody panel was used in flow cytometry to screen first for clonal expansions, which were then characterized by TCRB deep sequencing of sorted CD8+ fractions. Peripheral blood mononuclear cells were obtained using density gradient separation with Ficoll-Paque PLUS. DNA from CD4-enriched, CD8-enriched or PBMC samples was extracted using Nucleospin Tissue or Tissue XS kits and then quantified on a Qubit 2.0 fluorometer. Trimming at the junction amounts to 6 bases on V and 4 bases on J, and the germline ends lie 7 bases apart. Via the germline V gene, CDR1 is SGHAT and CDR2 FQNNGV. The CDR3 has 11 amino acids, counting the end cysteine and phenylalanine. Left in the record is the CDR3 DNA by itself, 33 bases read in frame from the first base. Sequencing of TCRB CDR3 was done on genomic DNA with the immunoSEQ assay. The paper's data handling went like this. Only a few patient CD8+ clones larger than 1% matched published virus-specific TCRB sequences when compared against them. Only productive TCRB rearrangements were included in the analyses. Clonality was expressed as a Shannon entropy-based productive clonality index, with each clone defined by a unique TCRB CDR3 sequence. Repertoire overlap between two samples was calculated from the template counts of each clone relative to total templates per sample. V-gene usage measured by flow cytometry correlated with TCRB sequencing V-gene usage, with a Spearman r of 0.6 to 0.7. The table comes from immuneACCESS by way of TCRdb, which keeps in-frame sequences with V and J called. Part of the clones is missing from these tables; in studies checked, under half for an unresolved V gene and the rest for unknown reasons. V and J calls and clone size are given by that table; D and trimming were obtained from the DNA. The sample table lists just under 30,000 clones, about 87% of them with a count of one. The top ten constitute over 7.5% of the sample.

This clonotype was sampled from an adult with rheumatoid arthritis. The sequencing input was CD8+ T cells sorted from blood. Recombination joined TRBV11-2 with TRBJ2-7; the D gene lacks a confident call. The DNA sequence is as follows: TGTGCCAGCAGTCTCGAATACGAGCAGTACTTC. Its protein is CASSLEYEQYF.